This TCR beta chain stems from a study of blood T cells in healthy people across ages. Details on this clonotype: Its antigen is still unknown.

General study results and limits: The lack of PBMC sorting stopped any conclusive naive versus antigen-experienced comparison.

There are 17 residues in the CDR3. The germline V gene encodes CDR1 SGHTA and CDR2 FQGTGA. The V segment lost 2 bases and the J segment 5 bases; nucleotides outside the gene matches: 8. Primed by a sample-barcoded 5' primer and a J-beta primer mix, a second PCR proceeded for 7 to 11 cycles. TCRdb fed the 5' RACE reads into MiXCR, producing one record per CDR3 protein. Of 1.5 million to 2 million distinct CDR3 sequences listed, roughly 52% are singletons. The sequence was obtained from a woman in her 40s in good health. Specimen: blood. This chain uses TRBV7-3 with TRBJ2-3; 12 bases fit TRBD1. The CDR3: CASSLFGTGGGKDTQYF. The CDR3 nucleotides read TGTGCCAGCAGCTTATTTGGGACAGGGGGCGGGAAAGATACGCAGTATTTT. Combining the CDR3 with reference TRBV7-3 and TRBJ2-3 gives the whole variable domain GAGVSQTPSNKVTEKGKYVELRCDPISGHTALYWYRQSLGQGPEFLIYFQGTGAADDSGLPNDRFFAVRPEGSVSTLKIQRTERGDSAVYLCASSLFGTGGGKDTQYFGPGTRLTVL.